This entry is about one T cell receptor beta chain. Some clones are missing from TCRdb's copy, which holds only in-frame ones; the method was immunoSEQ multiplex PCR. The sample records some 760,000 clones, roughly 85% being singletons. The data are from a study of shared T cell receptors in the human thymus. The germline gives CDR1 LNHDA, CDR2 SQIVND (reference sequence). This CDR3 has 19 residues. Trimming left V 4 bases short and J 1 base short, with 25 bases between. These data were also reused for a study on human thymus T cells. That work contributes: The donor group consisted of healthy Finnish infants who were having corrective surgery for congenital heart defects. Resections obtained during corrective heart surgery supplied the thymus tissue. Use of V and J genes seemed skewed within the thymic and blood repertoires. What related research reported was that thymic repertoires overlapped highly among unrelated individuals.

The chain has TRBV19 and TRBJ1-1; the D is unclear. The clonotype originates from a girl in the first two years of life with a congenital heart defect. Input material: thymocytes. The CDR3, as DNA: TGTGCCAGTAGTACCCTAACAAAGGGAAGGAGGGTCGCGAACACTGAAGCTTTCTTT. This encodes CASSTLTKGRRVANTEAFF.